The 26 T cell receptor beta chains below were found in one sample sequenced in a study of blood T cell repertoires in COVID-19. Profiled with immunoSEQ multiplex PCR; TCRdb holds only in-frame clones, not every one. The sample consists of approximately 110,000 clones, 71% of them appearing once. The sequenced material came from peripheral blood. The origin of the receptors is a human donor with acute or convalescent COVID-19. The donor label of this sample is uncertain.

The chain is built from TRBV7-8 and TRBJ2-1; possible D gene TRBD1, 6 bases. CDR1 and CDR2 from the germline V gene are SGHVS and FQNEAQ. The CDR3 totals 17 residues. V was pared by 5 bases and J by 5 bases, with 22 bases between. DNA of the CDR3: TGTGCCAGCAGCCCCCTCGATGGGCAGGGGTGGAACAATGAGCAGTTCTTC. Translated, it gives CASSPLDGQGWNNEQFF.

The chain combines TRBV30 with TRBJ1-1; 12 bases align to TRBD1. V was clipped by 0 bases and J by 0 bases; unmatched bases: 11. The CDR3 totals 19 residues. The V gene's germline CDR1 is GTSNPN and CDR2 SVGIG (reference sequence). The CDR3 spells CAWSVRDRGLRKMNTEAFF. CDR3 nucleotides: TGTGCCTGGAGTGTACGGGACAGGGGGCTCCGTAAAATGAACACTGAAGCTTTCTTT.

This chain links TRBV7-8 with TRBJ1-1, with TRBD1 matching over 8 bases. This CDR3 region has 15 residues. Germline V gives CDR1 SGHVS, CDR2 FQNEAQ. The junction had 5 bases not matched to a gene; V was cut back by 1 base and J by 4 bases. This CDR3 reads CASSLVPGGVTEAFF. The CDR3 DNA sequence: TGTGCCAGCAGCTTAGTGCCAGGGGGCGTCACTGAAGCTTTCTTT.

V and J are TRBV21-1 and TRBJ2-5; the table's D gene call, TRBD2, was not cross checked with the DNA. TRBV21-1 is a recognized pseudogene. The CDR3 length is 14 residues. The DNA of the CDR3 is TGTGCCAGCAGCAAATCTTGGGGAGGGGAGACCCAGTACTTC. Translation: CASSKSWGGETQYF.

The chain couples TRBV10-1 to TRBJ1-1; weak D call: TRBD1 (5 bases). Germline V gives CDR1 WNHNN, CDR2 SYGVQD (reference sequence). CDR3 size: 11 residues. V was pared by 6 bases and J by 7 bases, with 9 bases between. For the CDR3, the DNA is TGCGCCAGCAGGATTGACAGTGAAGCTTTCTTT. Its translation is CASRIDSEAFF.

The chain is built from TRBV5-1 and TRBJ2-1; TRBD2 matches 11 bases. The V segment lost 0 bases and the J segment 8 bases; nucleotides outside the gene matches: 10. The CDR3 consists of 17 residues. Germline assignment: CDR1 SGHRS and CDR2 YFSETQ. CDR3 protein: CASSLGQLAGVGDEQFF. The CDR3 DNA reads TGCGCCAGCAGCTTGGGGCAACTAGCGGGGGTTGGCGATGAGCAGTTCTTC.

J is TRBJ2-3 and V is TRBV5-4; no clear D gene. Germline values: CDR1 SGHNT, CDR2 YYREEE (reference sequence). CDR3 size: 13 residues. Between the trimmed V and J ends, which lost 2 bases and 3 bases, there was a span of 7 bases. In DNA, the CDR3 is TGTGCCAGCAGCTTCTCGGGTACAGATACGCAGTATTTT. It specifies CASSFSGTDTQYF.

V gene TRBV6-5 combines with J gene TRBJ1-2; the D gene is possibly TRBD1 (5 bases). Germline V gene data show CDR1 as MNHEY and CDR2 as SVGAGI. The V end was cut by 5 bases, the J end by 0 bases, with 10 bases between. This CDR3 is 14 amino acids long. The CDR3 protein is CASSPRVANYGYTF. CDR3 coding DNA: TGTGCCAGCAGTCCCAGGGTTGCTAACTATGGCTACACCTTC.

This clone was detected only once. This rearrangement joins TRBV2 to TRBJ2-7; no definite D call. V was clipped by 1 base and J by 3 bases, with 10 bases between them. Per the germline V gene, CDR1 is SNHLY and CDR2 is FYNNEI. This CDR3 has 14 residues. The CDR3 bases are TGTGCCAGCAGTGAAGGAGGCCGTATCTACGAGCAGTACGTC. Its protein is CASSEGGRIYEQYV.

As regards this clone: The junction departs from the called germline gene at one end, perhaps through a read error. The gene calls are TRBV7-7 and TRBJ2-5; D is undetermined. The V gene's germline CDR1 is SSHAT and CDR2 FNYEAQ (reference sequence). The CDR3 consists of 15 residues. CDR3 sequence (DNA): TGTGCTAGCAGCCCTTCCTACTCCCGAACAGAGACCCAGTACTTC. Protein sequence: CASSPSYSRTETQYF.

This clone is a singleton in its sample. The gene calls are TRBV6-6 and TRBJ2-7; D gene ambiguous. V shed 5 bases and J shed 3 bases, with 8 bases lying between them. Germline V CDR1 and CDR2: MNHNY, SVGAGI (reference sequence). CDR3 length: 12 residues. The DNA for the CDR3 is TGTGCCAGCAGTCGGAGCTACTACGAGCAGTACTTC. This translates into CASSRSYYEQYF.

The chain links TRBV30 to TRBJ1-5, with D perhaps matching TRBD1 (5 bases). The V end lost 2 bases, the J end lost 4 bases, and 9 bases lay between the germline ends. Germline V CDR1 and CDR2: GTSNPN, SVGIG (reference sequence). This CDR3 has 13 residues. The CDR3 sequence: CAWSLTDNQPQHF. As DNA, the CDR3 is TGTGCCTGGAGTCTGACAGATAATCAGCCCCAGCATTTT.

The rearrangement uses TRBV2 and TRBJ2-5; 7 bases agree with TRBD1. V lost 8 bases to trimming and J lost 5 bases; unmatched junction nucleotides: 17. Germline V gives CDR1 SNHLY, CDR2 FYNNEI. The CDR3 has 16 residues. The CDR3 DNA follows: TGTGCCAGCCAAAACCCGCGCAACAGGGGCTTGGAGACCCAGTACTTC. Protein product: CASQNPRNRGLETQYF.

V is TRBV7-8 and J is TRBJ1-1; tentatively, D is TRBD1 (6 bases). The ends were cut back, 0 bases at V and 1 base at J, with 6 bases in the middle. The V gene's germline CDR1 is SGHVS and CDR2 FQNEAQ. This CDR3 contains 14 residues. CDR3 sequence: CASSLADRNTEAFF. DNA of the CDR3: TGTGCCAGCAGCTTAGCGGACAGGAACACTGAAGCTTTCTTT.

J is TRBJ2-5 and V is TRBV7-9, with a possible D match to TRBD1 (5 bases). Trimming shortened V by 5 bases and J by 7 bases, and 20 bases separated the two germline ends. CDR3 length: 15 amino acids. Germline loops: CDR1 SEHNR, CDR2 FQNEAQ (reference sequence). The CDR3 nucleotides are TGTGCCAGCAGCGGAAGGGCTCAGGGCCCGGGGACCCAGTACTTC. It specifies CASSGRAQGPGTQYF.

This clone occurred many times. This CDR3 is also generated by other DNA sequences in the sample. This chain connects TRBV2 to TRBJ1-4, with D perhaps TRBD1 (5 bases). Trimming cost V 2 bases and J 5 bases, with 9 bases left between them. The CDR3 has 14 amino acids. In germline, CDR1 is SNHLY, CDR2 FYNNEI. CDR3 residues: CASSEIRGNEKLFF. CDR3 nucleotide sequence: TGTGCCAGCAGTGAAATTAGGGGAAATGAAAAACTGTTTTTT.

This clone was picked up a small number of times. The chain recombines TRBV28 with TRBJ1-5, with a weak D call TRBD1 (5 bases). In germline, CDR1 is MDHEN, CDR2 SYDVKM. This CDR3 region has 13 residues. The V and J ends lost 4 bases and 6 bases respectively, with 10 bases between them. As DNA, the CDR3 is TGTGCCAGCAGTTCAGGGTCCAGTCAGCCCCAGCATTTT. Encoded protein: CASSSGSSQPQHF.

This clone was detected a few times. This chain connects TRBV19 to TRBJ1-3, with a possible D match to TRBD1 (5 bases). Germline loops: CDR1 LNHDA, CDR2 SQIVND (reference sequence). With 4 bases removed from V and 0 bases from J, the gap between germline ends came to 10 bases. The CDR3 runs 15 residues. The CDR3 region has the DNA TGTGCCAGTAGTAGCCGGGACTCCTCTGGAAACACCATATATTTT. Amino acid sequence: CASSSRDSSGNTIYF.

The chain couples TRBV28 to TRBJ1-2; maybe TRBD1 (6 bases). The germline gives CDR1 MDHEN, CDR2 SYDVKM. V lost 5 bases and J 0 bases, leaving 13 bases between the germline ends. This CDR3 region has 15 residues. DNA for the CDR3: TGTGCCAGCAGTCGATACAGGGCAGCTAACTATGGCTACACCTTC. Residues: CASSRYRAANYGYTF.

This clone has only one observation. The chain recombines TRBV10-3 with TRBJ2-3; maybe TRBD1 (6 bases). This CDR3 contains 15 residues. V was cut by 4 bases and J by 2 bases, with 13 bases left in between. Germline loops: CDR1 ENHRY, CDR2 SYGVKD. The CDR3 protein is CAISGLDRDTDTQYF. CDR3 bases: TGTGCCATCAGTGGATTGGACAGAGACACAGATACGCAGTATTTT.

The chain recombines TRBV5-1 with TRBJ2-1; 11 bases line up with TRBD2. This CDR3 is 15 amino acids long. Trimming removed 2 bases from V and 2 bases from J; junction bases left unmatched: 0. Germline CDR1 reads SGHRS; CDR2 reads YFSETQ. CDR3 protein: CASSFSGGAYNEQFF. CDR3 nucleotides: TGCGCCAGCAGCTTTAGCGGGGGGGCCTACAATGAGCAGTTCTTC. The variable domain in full, completed from reference TRBV5-1 and TRBJ2-1, reads KAGVTQTPRYLIKTRGQQVTLSCSPISGHRSVSWYQQTPGQGLQFLFEYFSETQRNKGNFPGRFSGRQFSNSRSEMNVSTLELGDSALYLCASSFSGGAYNEQFFGPGTRLTVL.

The chain uses TRBV28 and TRBJ1-1; D remains ambiguous. Germline CDR1 MDHEN, CDR2 SYDVKM. V was pared by 5 bases and J by 1 base, with 5 bases between. The CDR3 length is 12 residues. The CDR3 DNA reads as TGTGCCAGCAGTGAACAGAACACTGAAGCTTTCTTT. Translating it yields CASSEQNTEAFF.

The gene calls are TRBV6-1 and TRBJ1-5; 11 positions match TRBD1. This CDR3 has 16 residues. The ends lost 4 bases at V and 5 bases at J; junction bases unmatched: 7. The germline CDR1 and CDR2 sequences are MNHNS and SASEGT. Here the CDR3 reads CASSGSWTGGDQPQHF. The CDR3 DNA follows: TGTGCCAGCAGTGGATCCTGGACAGGGGGCGATCAGCCCCAGCATTTT.

The chain carries TRBV19 and TRBJ1-5, with 9 bases matching TRBD1. After removal of 4 bases from V and 0 bases from J, the junction contained 4 bases not matched to a gene. The CDR3 is 16 residues long. Germline V gene lookup returns CDR1 LNHDA and CDR2 SQIVND (reference sequence). CDR3 protein: CASSKDRGLSNQPQHF. The CDR3 DNA reads TGTGCCAGTAGTAAGGACAGGGGTCTTAGCAATCAGCCCCAGCATTTT.

The chain has TRBV3-1 (or the pseudogene TRBV3-2) and TRBJ1-4, with D possibly TRBD1 on 5 matching bases. CDR3 length: 15 residues. CDR1 and CDR2 (germline): LGHDT, YNNKEL (reference sequence). V lost 4 bases to trimming and J lost 2 bases, with 11 bases between them. The CDR3 nucleotides read TGTGCCAGCAGCCGATGGGGGGATACTAATGAAAAACTGTTTTTT. Residues: CASSRWGDTNEKLFF.

The chain recombines TRBV11-3 with TRBJ1-1; D possibly corresponds to TRBD1 (5 bases). With 5 bases removed from V and 4 bases from J, the gap between germline ends came to 11 bases. This CDR3 region has 13 residues. The germline CDR1 and CDR2 sequences are SGHNT and YENEEA. Here the CDR3 reads CASSKVQGTEAFF. The CDR3 region has the DNA TGTGCCAGCAGCAAGGTGCAGGGCACTGAAGCTTTCTTT. Drawing the rest from reference TRBV11-3 and TRBJ1-1, the complete variable domain is EAGVVQSPRYKIIEKKQPVAFWCNPISGHNTLYWYLQNLGQGPELLIRYENEEAVDDSQLPKDRFSAERLKGVDSTLKIQPAELGDSAVYLCASSKVQGTEAFFGQGTRLTVV.